The clone carrying this T cell receptor beta chain was found many times. TCRdb processed the 5' RACE reads anew with MiXCR; each CDR3 protein has one entry. The data show over 550,000 distinct CDR3 sequences, less than 9% seen once. This entry belongs to a study of identical twins. Germline V lookup: CDR1 MNHEY, CDR2 SMNVEV (reference sequence). This CDR3 is 14 amino acids long. Trimming took 4 bases from V and 2 from J, leaving 12 bases between them. These data were likewise used in another study, on yellow fever vaccine responses in identical twins.

This chain connects TRBV27 to TRBJ2-7; a possible D gene is TRBD1 (6 bases). The receptor was derived from a woman between 18 and 30 years old in good health. Sequencing input: PBMCs. In DNA, the CDR3 is TGTGCCAGCAGTTCCTCCGGGACACCCTACGAGCAGTACTTC. Amino acid sequence: CASSSSGTPYEQYF.